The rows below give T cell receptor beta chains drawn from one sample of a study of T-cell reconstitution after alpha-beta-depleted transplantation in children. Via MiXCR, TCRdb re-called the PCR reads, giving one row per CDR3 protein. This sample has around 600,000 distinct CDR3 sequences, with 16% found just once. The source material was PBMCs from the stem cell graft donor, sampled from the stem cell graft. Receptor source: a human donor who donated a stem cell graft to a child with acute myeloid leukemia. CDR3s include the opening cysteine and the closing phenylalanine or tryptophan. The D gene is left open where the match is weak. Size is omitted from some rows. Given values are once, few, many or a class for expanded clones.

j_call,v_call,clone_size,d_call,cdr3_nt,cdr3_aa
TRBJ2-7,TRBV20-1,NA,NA,TGCAGTGCGGGAATAGGGCTAAACGAGCAGTACTTC,CSAGIGLNEQYF
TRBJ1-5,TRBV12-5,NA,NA,TGTGCTAGTGGTTTGGTACTCGAGGGACAAAACTCTCAGCCCCAGCATTTT,CASGLVLEGQNSQPQHF
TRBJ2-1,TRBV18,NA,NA,TGTGCCAGCTCACCACGGGGGGGCTCGGATGAGCAGTTCTTC,CASSPRGGSDEQFF
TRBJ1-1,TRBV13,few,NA,TGTGCCAGCAGCCCGAGCCCCCCAAATATCGAAGCTTTCTTT,CASSPSPPNIEAFF
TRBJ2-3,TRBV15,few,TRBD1,TGTGCCACCAGCAGAATTTCTACAGGGGGATTCGCAGATACGCAGTATTTT,CATSRISTGGFADTQYF
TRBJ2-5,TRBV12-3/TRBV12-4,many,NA,TGTGCCAGCAGCCCTTCCCGGGGCTACTCCCTCCAAGAGACCCAGTACTTC,CASSPSRGYSLQETQYF
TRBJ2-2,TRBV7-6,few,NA,TGTGCCAGCAGCTTAAGCAGGGCCGGGGAGCTGTTTTTT,CASSLSRAGELFF
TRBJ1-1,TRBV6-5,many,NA,TGTGCCAGCTTCTACTGGAACACTGAAGCTTTCTTT,CASFYWNTEAFF
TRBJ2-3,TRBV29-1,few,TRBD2,TGCAGCGTTGAAGATCGACCCCTCCGAGGCGGGGGTTCAGATACGCAGTATTTT,CSVEDRPLRGGGSDTQYF
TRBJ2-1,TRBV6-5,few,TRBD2,TGTGCCAGCCTCTCGCGGGGGAGCTCCTACAATGAGCAGTTCTTC,CASLSRGSSYNEQFF
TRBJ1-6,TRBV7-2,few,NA,TGTGCCAGCATACCCAAGGGCGATTGGGATTCACCCCTCCACTTT,CASIPKGDWDSPLHF
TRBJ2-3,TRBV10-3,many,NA,TGTGCCATCAGTCGAGGGGATACGCAGTATTTT,CAISRGDTQYF
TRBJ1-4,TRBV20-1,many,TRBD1,TGCAGTGCTAACAGGGGTACGAATGAAAAACTGTTTTTT,CSANRGTNEKLFF
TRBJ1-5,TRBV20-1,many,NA,TGCAGTGCTACCGGCGATATGAGCAATCAGCCCCAGCATTTT,CSATGDMSNQPQHF
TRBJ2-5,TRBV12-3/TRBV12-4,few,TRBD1,TGTGCCAGCAGTCTCTCAGGGGGCAGTGAGACCCAGTACTTC,CASSLSGGSETQYF
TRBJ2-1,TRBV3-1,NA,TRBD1,TGTGCCACCAGCCAAGATCGGACAGGGAAATGGAATGAGCAGTTCTTC,CATSQDRTGKWNEQFF
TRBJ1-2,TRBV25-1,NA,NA,TGTGCCAGCAGCAGACTGAGGACAGCCCAAGGGTATAGTGGCTACACCTTC,CASSRLRTAQGYSGYTF
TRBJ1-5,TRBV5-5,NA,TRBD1,TGTGCCAGCAGCTGGGGGACAGGGGGCAATCAGCCCCAGCATTTT,CASSWGTGGNQPQHF
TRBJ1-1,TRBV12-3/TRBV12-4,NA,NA,TGTGCCAGCAGTGCTCTGTCCGGATTGCGAGCTTTCTTT,CASSALSGLRAFF
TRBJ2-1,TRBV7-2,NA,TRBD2,TGTGCCAGCAGCTTATCCATACTAGCGGGGGGTCTCAATGAGCAGTTCTTC,CASSLSILAGGLNEQFF
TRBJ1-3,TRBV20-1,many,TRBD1,TGCAGTGCTAGGGGGACAGGCGGAAACACCATATATTTT,CSARGTGGNTIYF
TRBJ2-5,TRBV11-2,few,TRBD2,TGTGCCAGCAGCTTAGAGTCCGGGGGGCAAGAGACCCAGTACTTC,CASSLESGGQETQYF
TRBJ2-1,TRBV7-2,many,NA,TGTGCCAGCAGCTTAAGGATGGGCATCGGGAATGAGCAGTTCTTC,CASSLRMGIGNEQFF